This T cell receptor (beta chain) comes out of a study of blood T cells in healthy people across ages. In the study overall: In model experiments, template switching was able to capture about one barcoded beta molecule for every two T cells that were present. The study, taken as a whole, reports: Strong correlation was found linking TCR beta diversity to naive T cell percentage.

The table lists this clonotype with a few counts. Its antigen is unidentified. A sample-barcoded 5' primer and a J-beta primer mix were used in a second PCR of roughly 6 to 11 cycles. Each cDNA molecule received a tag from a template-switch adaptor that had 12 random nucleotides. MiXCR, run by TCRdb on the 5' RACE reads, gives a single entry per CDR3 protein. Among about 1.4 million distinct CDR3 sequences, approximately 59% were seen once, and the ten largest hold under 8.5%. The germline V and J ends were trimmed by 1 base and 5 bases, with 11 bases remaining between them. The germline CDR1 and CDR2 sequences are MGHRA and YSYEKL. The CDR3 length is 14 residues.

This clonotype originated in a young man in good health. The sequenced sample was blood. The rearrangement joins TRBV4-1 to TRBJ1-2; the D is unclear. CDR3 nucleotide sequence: TGCGCCAGCAGCCAAGTGCGGGGTCGGTATGGCTACACCTTC. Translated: CASSQVRGRYGYTF.